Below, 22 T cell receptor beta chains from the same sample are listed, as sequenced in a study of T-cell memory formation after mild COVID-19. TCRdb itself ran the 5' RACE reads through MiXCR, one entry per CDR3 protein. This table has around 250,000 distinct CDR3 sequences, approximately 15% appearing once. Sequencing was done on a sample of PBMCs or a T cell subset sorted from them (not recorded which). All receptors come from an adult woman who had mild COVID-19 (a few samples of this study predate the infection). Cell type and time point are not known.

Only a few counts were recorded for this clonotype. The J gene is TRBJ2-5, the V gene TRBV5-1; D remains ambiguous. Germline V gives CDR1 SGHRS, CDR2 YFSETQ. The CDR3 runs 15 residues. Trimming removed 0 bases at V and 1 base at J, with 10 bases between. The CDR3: CASSLGLGLQETQYF. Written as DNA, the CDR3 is TGCGCCAGCAGCTTGGGCTTGGGTCTCCAAGAGACCCAGTACTTC. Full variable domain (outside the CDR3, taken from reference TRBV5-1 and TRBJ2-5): KAGVTQTPRYLIKTRGQQVTLSCSPISGHRSVSWYQQTPGQGLQFLFEYFSETQRNKGNFPGRFSGRQFSNSRSEMNVSTLELGDSALYLCASSLGLGLQETQYFGPGTRLLVL.

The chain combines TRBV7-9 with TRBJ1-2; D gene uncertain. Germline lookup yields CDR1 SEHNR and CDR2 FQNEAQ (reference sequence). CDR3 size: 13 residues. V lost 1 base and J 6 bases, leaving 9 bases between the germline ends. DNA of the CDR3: TGTGCCAGCAGCTTAGACGGGGTTGATGGCTACACCTTC. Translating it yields CASSLDGVDGYTF.

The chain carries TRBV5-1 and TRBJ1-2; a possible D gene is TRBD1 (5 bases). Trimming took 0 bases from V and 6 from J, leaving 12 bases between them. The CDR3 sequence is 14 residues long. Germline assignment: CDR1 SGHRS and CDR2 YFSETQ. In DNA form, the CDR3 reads TGCGCCAGCAGCTTGGCGGGGCAGTTGGATGGCTACACCTTC. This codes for CASSLAGQLDGYTF.

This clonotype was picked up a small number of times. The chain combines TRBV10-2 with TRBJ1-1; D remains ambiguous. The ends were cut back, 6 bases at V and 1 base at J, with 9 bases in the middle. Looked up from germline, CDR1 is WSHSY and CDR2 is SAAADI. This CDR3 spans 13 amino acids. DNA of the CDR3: TGCGCCAGCAGCGTCCTGTCGAACACTGAAGCTTTCTTT. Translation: CASSVLSNTEAFF.

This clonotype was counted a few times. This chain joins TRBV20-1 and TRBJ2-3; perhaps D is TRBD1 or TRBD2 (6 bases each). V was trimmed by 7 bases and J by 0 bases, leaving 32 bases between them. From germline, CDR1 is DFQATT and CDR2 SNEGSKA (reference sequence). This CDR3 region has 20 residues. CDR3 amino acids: CSGSQNLGGRAGHSTDTQYF. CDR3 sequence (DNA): TGCAGTGGTAGTCAGAATCTAGGGGGGAGAGCGGGCCATAGCACAGATACGCAGTATTTT.

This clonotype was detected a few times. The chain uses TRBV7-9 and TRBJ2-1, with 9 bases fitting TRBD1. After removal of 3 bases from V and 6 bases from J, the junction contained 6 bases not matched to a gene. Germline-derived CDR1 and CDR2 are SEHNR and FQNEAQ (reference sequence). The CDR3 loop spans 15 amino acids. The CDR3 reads CASSLTGQGSNEQFF. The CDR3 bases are TGTGCCAGCAGCTTGACGGGACAGGGATCCAATGAGCAGTTCTTC.

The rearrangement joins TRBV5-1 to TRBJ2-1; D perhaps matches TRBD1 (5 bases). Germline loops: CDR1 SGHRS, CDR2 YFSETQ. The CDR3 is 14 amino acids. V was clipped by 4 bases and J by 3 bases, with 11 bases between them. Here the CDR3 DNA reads TGCGCCAGCAGCCGTGACAGTCTCTACAATGAGCAGTTCTTC. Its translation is CASSRDSLYNEQFF.

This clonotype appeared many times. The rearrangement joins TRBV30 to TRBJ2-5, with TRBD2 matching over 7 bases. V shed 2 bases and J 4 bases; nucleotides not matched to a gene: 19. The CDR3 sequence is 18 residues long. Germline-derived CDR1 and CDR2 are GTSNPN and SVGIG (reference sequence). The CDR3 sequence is CAWSFGSGGSFKGETQYF. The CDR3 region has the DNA TGTGCCTGGAGTTTTGGCTCGGGCGGGAGTTTTAAGGGAGAGACCCAGTACTTC.

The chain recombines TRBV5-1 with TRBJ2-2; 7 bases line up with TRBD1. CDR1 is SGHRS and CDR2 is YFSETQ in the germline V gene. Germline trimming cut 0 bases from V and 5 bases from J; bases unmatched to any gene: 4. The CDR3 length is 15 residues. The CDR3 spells CASSLDAGGTGELFF. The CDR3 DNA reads TGCGCCAGCAGCTTGGATGCAGGGGGTACCGGGGAGCTGTTTTTT.

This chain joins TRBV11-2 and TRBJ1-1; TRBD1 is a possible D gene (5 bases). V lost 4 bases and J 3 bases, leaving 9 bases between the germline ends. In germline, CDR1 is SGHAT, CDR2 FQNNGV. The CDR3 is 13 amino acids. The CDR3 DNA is TGTGCCAGCAGCTCGGGGGTGGACACTGAAGCTTTCTTT. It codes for CASSSGVDTEAFF. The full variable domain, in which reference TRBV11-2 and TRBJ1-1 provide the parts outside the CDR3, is EAGVAQSPRYKIIEKRQSVAFWCNPISGHATLYWYQQILGQGPKLLIQFQNNGVVDDSQLPKDRFSAERLKGVDSTLKIQPAKLEDSAVYLCASSSGVDTEAFFGQGTRLTVV.

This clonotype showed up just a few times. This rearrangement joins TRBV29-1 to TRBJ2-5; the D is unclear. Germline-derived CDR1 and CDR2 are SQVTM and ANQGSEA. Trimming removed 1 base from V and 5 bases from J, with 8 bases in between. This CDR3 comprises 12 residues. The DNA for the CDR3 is TGCAGCGTTGAAGTGGGAACGGAGACCCAGTACTTC. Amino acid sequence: CSVEVGTETQYF.

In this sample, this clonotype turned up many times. DNA for the CDR3: TGCGCCAGCAGCTTGGGCCACAGGGACACCGGGGAGCTGTTTTTT. It codes for CASSLGHRDTGELFF. The V call is TRBV5-1, the J call TRBJ2-2, with a weak D call TRBD1 (6 bases). Per germline, CDR1 SGHRS and CDR2 YFSETQ. The V end was cut by 0 bases, the J end by 3 bases, with 9 bases between. This CDR3 comprises 15 residues.

This CDR3 reads CAASRSSRETQYF. CDR3 DNA: TGTGCCGCCAGTCGGTCCAGTCGAGAGACCCAGTACTTC. The chain has TRBV30 and TRBJ2-5, with D hard to call. Trimming stripped 8 bases from V and 4 bases from J, with 17 bases between. This CDR3 has 13 amino acids. Germline lookup yields CDR1 GTSNPN and CDR2 SVGIG (reference sequence). The full variable domain, rest sourced from reference TRBV30 and TRBJ2-5, is SQTIHQWPATLVQPVGSPLSLECTVEGTSNPNLYWYRQAAGRGLQLLFYSVGIGQISSEVPQNLSASRPQDRQFILSSKKLLLSDSGFYLCAASRSSRETQYFGPGTRLLVL.

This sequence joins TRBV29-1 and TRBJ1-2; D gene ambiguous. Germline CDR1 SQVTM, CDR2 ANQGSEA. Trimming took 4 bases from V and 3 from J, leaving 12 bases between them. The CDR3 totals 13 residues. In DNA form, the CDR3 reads TGCAGCGTTGCCAGGCATAATGACTATGGCTACACCTTC. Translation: CSVARHNDYGYTF.

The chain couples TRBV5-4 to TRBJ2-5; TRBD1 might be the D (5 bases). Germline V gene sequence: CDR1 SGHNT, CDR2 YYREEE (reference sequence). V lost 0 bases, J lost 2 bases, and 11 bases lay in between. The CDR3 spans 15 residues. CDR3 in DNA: TGTGCCAGCAGCTTGGTCTCAGGGTTTCAAGAGACCCAGTACTTC. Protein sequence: CASSLVSGFQETQYF.

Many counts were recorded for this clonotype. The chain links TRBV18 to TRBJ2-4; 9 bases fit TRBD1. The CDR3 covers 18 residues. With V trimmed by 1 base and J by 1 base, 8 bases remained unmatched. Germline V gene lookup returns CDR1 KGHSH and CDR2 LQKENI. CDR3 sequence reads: CASSPRGPGQGAKNIQYF. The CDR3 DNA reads TGTGCCAGCTCACCACGCGGACCGGGACAGGGTGCCAAAAACATTCAGTACTTC.

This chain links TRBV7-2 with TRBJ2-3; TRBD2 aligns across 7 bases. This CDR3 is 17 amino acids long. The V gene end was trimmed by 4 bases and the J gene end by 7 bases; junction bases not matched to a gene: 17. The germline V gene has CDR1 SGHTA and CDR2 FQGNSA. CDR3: CASSSQAAGVGINTQYF. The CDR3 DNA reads TGTGCCAGCAGCTCCCAGGCGGCGGGGGTAGGGATTAATACGCAGTATTTT.

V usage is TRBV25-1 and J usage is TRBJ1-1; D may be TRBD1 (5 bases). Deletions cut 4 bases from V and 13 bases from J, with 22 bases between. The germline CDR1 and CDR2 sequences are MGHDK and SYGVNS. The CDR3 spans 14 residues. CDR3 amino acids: CASSVSGTGRDIFF. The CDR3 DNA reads TGTGCCAGCAGTGTATCCGGGACCGGGCGGGATATTTTCTTT.

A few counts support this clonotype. In DNA form, the CDR3 reads TGTGCCAGCAGTGAATCCCGGGACAGGGGGAACACAGATACGCAGTATTTT. Amino acids: CASSESRDRGNTDTQYF. V is TRBV25-1 and J is TRBJ2-3; 11 bases align to TRBD1. The CDR3 has 17 amino acids. CDR1 and CDR2 from the germline V gene are MGHDK and SYGVNS. After removal of 1 base from V and 2 bases from J, the junction contained 5 bases not matched to a gene.

CDR3 sequence (DNA): TGTGCCAGCAGCCAAGTTCTGACGATGAACACTGAAGCTTTCTTT. Translating it yields CASSQVLTMNTEAFF. The chain couples TRBV3-1 to TRBJ1-1, with D unclear. V gave up 1 base and J gave up 0 bases, with 9 bases separating them. The CDR3 covers 15 residues. Germline-derived CDR1 and CDR2 are LGHDT and YNNKEL (reference sequence).

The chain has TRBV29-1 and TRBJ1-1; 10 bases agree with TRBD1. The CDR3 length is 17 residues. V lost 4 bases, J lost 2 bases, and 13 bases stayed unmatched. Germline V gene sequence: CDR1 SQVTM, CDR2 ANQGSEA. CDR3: CSVGGPGTGAANTEAFF. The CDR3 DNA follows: TGCAGCGTTGGGGGCCCTGGGACAGGGGCCGCAAACACTGAAGCTTTCTTT.

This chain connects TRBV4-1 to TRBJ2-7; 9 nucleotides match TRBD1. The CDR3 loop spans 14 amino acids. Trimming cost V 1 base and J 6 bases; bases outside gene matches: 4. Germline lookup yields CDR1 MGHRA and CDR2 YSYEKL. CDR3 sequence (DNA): TGCGCCAGCAGCCAAGGTAACAGGGGGCGCGAGCAGTACTTC. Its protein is CASSQGNRGREQYF.